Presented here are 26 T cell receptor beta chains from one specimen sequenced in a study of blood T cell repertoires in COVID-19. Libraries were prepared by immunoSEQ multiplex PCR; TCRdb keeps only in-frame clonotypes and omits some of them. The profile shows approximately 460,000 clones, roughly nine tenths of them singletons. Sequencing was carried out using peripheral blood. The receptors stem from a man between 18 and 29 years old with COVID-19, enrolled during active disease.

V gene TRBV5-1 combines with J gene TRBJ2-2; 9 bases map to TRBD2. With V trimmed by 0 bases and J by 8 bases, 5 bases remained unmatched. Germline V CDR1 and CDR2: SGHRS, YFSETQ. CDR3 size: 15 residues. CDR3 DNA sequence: TGCGCCAGCAGCTTGGGACTAGCGGAGGAGGGGGAGCTGTTTTTT. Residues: CASSLGLAEEGELFF.

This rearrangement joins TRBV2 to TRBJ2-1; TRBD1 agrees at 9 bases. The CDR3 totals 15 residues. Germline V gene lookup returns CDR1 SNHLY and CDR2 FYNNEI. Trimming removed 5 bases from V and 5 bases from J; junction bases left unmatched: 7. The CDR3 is CASSIQGAWDNEQFF. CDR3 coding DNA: TGTGCCAGCAGTATACAGGGGGCTTGGGACAATGAGCAGTTCTTC.

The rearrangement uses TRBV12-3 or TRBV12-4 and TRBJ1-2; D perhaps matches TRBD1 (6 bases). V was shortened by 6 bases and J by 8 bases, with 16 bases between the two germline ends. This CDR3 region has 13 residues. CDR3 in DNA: TGTGCCAGCAGCCTTTGGGAGGGGGGCGGCTACACCTTC. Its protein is CASSLWEGGGYTF.

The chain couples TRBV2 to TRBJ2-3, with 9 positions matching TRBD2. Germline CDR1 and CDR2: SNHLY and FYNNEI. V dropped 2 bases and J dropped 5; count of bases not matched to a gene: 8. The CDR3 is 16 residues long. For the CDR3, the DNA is TGTGCCAGCAGTGAAAGGGGCGGGGGGGCCATAGATACGCAGTATTTT. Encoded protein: CASSERGGGAIDTQYF.

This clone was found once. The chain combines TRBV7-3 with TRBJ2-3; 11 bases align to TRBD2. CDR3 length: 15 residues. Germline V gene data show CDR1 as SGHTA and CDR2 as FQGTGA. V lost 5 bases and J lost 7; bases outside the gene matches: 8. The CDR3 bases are TGTGCCAGCAGCCAACTAGCGGGAGATCTATATACGCAGTATTTT. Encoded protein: CASSQLAGDLYTQYF.

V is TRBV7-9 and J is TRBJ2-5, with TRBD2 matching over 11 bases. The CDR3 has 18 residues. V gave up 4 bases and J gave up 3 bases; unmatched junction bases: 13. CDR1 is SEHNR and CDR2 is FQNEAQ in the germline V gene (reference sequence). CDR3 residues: CASSSNIHLSGREETQYF. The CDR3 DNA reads TGTGCCAGCAGCTCCAACATTCACCTTAGCGGGAGGGAAGAGACCCAGTACTTC. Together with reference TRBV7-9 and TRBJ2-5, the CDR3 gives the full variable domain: DTGVSQNPRHKITKRGQNVTFRCDPISEHNRLYWYRQTLGQGPEFLTYFQNEAQLEKSRLLSDRFSAERPKGSFSTLEIQRTEQGDSAMYLCASSSNIHLSGREETQYFGPGTRLLVL.

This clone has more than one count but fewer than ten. DNA for the CDR3: TGTGCCAGTAGTATCCCAAAGACAGGGTTTGGCGAAAAACTGTTTTTT. As protein: CASSIPKTGFGEKLFF. The rearrangement joins TRBV19 to TRBJ1-4; 7 bases are shared with TRBD1. CDR3 size: 16 residues. From germline, CDR1 is LNHDA and CDR2 SQIVND (reference sequence). V shed 3 bases, J shed 8 bases, and the junction held 12 bases outside the gene matches.

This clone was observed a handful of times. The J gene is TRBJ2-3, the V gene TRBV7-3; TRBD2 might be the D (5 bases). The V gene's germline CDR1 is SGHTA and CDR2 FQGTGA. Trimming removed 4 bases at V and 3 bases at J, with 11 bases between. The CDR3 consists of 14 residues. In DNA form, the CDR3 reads TGTGCCAGCAGCTCGGGAATTCAAACAGATACGCAGTATTTT. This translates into CASSSGIQTDTQYF.

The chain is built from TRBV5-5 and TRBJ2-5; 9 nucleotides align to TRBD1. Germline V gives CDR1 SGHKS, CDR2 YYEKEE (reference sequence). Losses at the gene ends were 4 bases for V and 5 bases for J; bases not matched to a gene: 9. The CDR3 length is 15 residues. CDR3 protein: CASSVGQGRWETQYF. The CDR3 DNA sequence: TGTGCCAGCAGCGTAGGACAGGGGCGGTGGGAGACCCAGTACTTC.

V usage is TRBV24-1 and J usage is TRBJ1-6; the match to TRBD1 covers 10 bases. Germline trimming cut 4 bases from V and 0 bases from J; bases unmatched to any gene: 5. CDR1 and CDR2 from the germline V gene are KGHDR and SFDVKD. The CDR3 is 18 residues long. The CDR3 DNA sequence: TGTGCCACCAGTGACCGGGGACAGGGGAGCTCCTATAATTCACCCCTCCACTTT. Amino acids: CATSDRGQGSSYNSPLHF.

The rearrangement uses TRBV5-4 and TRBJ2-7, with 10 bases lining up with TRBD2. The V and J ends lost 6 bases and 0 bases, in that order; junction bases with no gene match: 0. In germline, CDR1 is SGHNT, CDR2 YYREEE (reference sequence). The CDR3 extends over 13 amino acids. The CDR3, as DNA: TGTGCCAGCACTAGCGGGAGCTCCTACGAGCAGTACTTC. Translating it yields CASTSGSSYEQYF.

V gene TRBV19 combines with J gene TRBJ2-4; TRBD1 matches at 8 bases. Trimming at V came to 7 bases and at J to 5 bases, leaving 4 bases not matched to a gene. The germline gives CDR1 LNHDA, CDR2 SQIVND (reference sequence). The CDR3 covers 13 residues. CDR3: CASTDRVENIQYF. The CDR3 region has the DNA TGTGCCAGTACGGACAGGGTAGAAAACATTCAGTACTTC.

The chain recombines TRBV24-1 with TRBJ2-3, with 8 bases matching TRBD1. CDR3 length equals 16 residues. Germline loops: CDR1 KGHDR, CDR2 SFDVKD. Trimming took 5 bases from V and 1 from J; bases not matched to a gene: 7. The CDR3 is CATSAPDRGGTDTQYF. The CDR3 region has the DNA TGTGCCACCAGTGCCCCCGACAGGGGCGGCACAGATACGCAGTATTTT.

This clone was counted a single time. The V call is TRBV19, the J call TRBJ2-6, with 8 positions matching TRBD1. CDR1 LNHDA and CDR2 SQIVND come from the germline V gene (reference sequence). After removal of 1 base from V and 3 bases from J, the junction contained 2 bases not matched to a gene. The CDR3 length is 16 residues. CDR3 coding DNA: TGTGCCAGTAGTATAGTGACAGGGGTTGGGGCCAACGTCCTGACTTTC. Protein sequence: CASSIVTGVGANVLTF.

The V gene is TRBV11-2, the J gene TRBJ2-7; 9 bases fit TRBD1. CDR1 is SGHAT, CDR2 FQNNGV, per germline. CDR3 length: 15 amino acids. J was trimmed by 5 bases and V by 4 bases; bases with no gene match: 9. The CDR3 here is CASSSIQGAPDEQYF. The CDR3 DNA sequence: TGTGCCAGCAGCTCGATACAGGGGGCGCCGGACGAGCAGTACTTC.

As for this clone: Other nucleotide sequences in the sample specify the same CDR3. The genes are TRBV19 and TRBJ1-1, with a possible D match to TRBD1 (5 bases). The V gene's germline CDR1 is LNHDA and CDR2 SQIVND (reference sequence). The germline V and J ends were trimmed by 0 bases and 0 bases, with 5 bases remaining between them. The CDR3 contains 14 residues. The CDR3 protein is CASSIEGLNTEAFF. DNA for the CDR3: TGTGCCAGTAGTATAGAGGGGCTGAACACTGAAGCTTTCTTT.

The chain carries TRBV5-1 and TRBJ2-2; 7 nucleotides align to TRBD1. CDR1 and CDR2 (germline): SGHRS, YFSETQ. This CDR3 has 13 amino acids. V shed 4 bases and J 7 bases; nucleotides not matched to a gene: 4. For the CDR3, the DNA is TGCGCCAGCAGCAACGGACAGGACGGGGAGCTGTTTTTT. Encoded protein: CASSNGQDGELFF. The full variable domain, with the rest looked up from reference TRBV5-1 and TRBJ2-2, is KAGVTQTPRYLIKTRGQQVTLSCSPISGHRSVSWYQQTPGQGLQFLFEYFSETQRNKGNFPGRFSGRQFSNSRSEMNVSTLELGDSALYLCASSNGQDGELFFGEGSRLTVL.

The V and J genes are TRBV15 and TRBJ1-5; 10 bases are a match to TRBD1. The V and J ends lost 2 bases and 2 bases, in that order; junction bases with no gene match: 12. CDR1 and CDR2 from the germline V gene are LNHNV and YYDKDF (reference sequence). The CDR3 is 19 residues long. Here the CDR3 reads CATSRPGQGRVSGNQPQHF. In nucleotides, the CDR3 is TGTGCCACCAGCAGACCGGGACAGGGGAGAGTGTCCGGCAATCAGCCCCAGCATTTT.

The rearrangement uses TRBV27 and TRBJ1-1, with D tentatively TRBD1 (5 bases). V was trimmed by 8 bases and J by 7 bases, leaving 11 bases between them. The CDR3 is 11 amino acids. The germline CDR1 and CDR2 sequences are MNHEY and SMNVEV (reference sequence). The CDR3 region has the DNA TGTGCCAGCTTGGGGGGGATTGAAGCTTTCTTT. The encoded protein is CASLGGIEAFF.

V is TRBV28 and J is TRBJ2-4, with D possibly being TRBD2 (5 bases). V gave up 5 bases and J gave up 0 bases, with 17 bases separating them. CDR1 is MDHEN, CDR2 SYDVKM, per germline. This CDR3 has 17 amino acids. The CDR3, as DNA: TGTGCCAGCAGTACCCGACCTCGCGGGCTAGCCAAAAACATTCAGTACTTC. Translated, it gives CASSTRPRGLAKNIQYF.

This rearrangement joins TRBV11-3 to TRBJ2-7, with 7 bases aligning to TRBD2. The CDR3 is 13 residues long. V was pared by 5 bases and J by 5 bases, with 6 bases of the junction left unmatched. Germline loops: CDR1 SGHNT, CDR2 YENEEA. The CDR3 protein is CASSRSLADEQYF. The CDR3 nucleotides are TGTGCCAGCAGCCGATCTCTAGCGGACGAGCAGTACTTC.

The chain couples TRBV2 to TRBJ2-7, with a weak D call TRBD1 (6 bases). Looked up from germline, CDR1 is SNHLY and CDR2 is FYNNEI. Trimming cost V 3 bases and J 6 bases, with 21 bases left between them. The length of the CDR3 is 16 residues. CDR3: CASSDQGVRGRAEQYF. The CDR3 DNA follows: TGTGCCAGCAGTGACCAGGGTGTCAGGGGACGGGCCGAGCAGTACTTC.

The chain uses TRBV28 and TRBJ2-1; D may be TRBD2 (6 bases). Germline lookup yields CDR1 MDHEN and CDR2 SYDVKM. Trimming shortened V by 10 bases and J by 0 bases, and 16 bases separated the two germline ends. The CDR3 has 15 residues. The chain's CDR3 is CATRGSGGSYNEQFF. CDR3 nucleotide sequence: TGTGCCACCCGGGGGAGTGGGGGCTCCTACAATGAGCAGTTCTTC.

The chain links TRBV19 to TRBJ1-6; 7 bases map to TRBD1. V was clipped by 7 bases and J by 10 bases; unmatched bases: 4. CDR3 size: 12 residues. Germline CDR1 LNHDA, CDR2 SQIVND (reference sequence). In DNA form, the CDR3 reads TGTGCCAGTATGACAGGGAACTCACCCCTCCACTTT. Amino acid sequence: CASMTGNSPLHF.

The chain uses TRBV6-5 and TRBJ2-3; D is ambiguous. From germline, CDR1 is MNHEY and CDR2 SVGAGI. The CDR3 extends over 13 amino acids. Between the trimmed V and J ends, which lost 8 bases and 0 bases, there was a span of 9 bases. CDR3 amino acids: CASGRLSTDTQYF. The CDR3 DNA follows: TGTGCCAGCGGCCGCCTCAGCACAGATACGCAGTATTTT.

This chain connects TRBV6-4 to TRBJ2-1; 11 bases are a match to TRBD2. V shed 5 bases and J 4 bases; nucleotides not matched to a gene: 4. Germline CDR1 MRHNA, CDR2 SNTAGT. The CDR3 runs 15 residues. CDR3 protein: CASSTLAGVYNEQFF. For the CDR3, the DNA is TGTGCCAGCAGTACACTAGCGGGGGTTTACAATGAGCAGTTCTTC.